These 10 T cell receptor beta chains came from one sample sequenced in a study of human T cells and chemical hapten exposure (dated by TCRdb to the early 2020s). To prepare the library, RACE was applied. The instrument was a NextSeq 500. TCRdb cleaned the public reads at Q25 with fastp, built clones with MiXCR and kept in-frame beta chains. Rows are combined by CDR3 protein, so each entry shows the most common genes and DNA. In this sample the table shows tens of thousands of distinct CDR3 sequences, approximately 10% of which occur a single time. The top ten constitute 2% to 2.5% of the sample. Read against the paper, the sample's time point label means: patch test 2, 6 weeks after DPC sensitization. The sample's treatment or condition label, in plain terms: therapeutic diphenylcyclopropenone sensitization with weekly scalp DPC. The sample in question was whole blood, obtained in connection with sensitization to the hapten diphenylcyclopropenone (DPC). The receptor set was obtained from a young woman with alopecia areata. Some clones in this sample may be carry-over from other donors' samples.

This clonotype was detected many times. V is TRBV4-1 and J is TRBJ2-7; D possibly uses TRBD1 or TRBD2 (5 bases each). This CDR3 region has 14 residues. V lost 1 base and J 4 bases, leaving 11 bases between the germline ends. The germline V gene has CDR1 MGHRA and CDR2 YSYEKL. The CDR3 here is CASSQVGTEYEQYF. The CDR3 bases are TGCGCCAGCAGCCAAGTTGGGACCGAGTACGAGCAGTACTTC.

The chain uses TRBV7-8 and TRBJ1-3; 9 bases fit TRBD1. The V segment lost 8 bases and the J segment 0 bases; nucleotides outside the gene matches: 8. The CDR3 extends over 16 amino acids. Germline V lookup: CDR1 SGHVS, CDR2 FQNEAQ. For the CDR3, the DNA is TGTGCCAGCGCCGGGACAGGGATCTTCTCTGGAAACACCATATATTTT. Its protein product is CASAGTGIFSGNTIYF.

In this sample, this clonotype turned up many times. V and J are TRBV27 and TRBJ1-6; D ambiguous. The V gene's germline CDR1 is MNHEY and CDR2 SMNVEV (reference sequence). The V gene lost 5 bases and the J gene lost 8 bases, with 13 bases spanning the gap. This CDR3 is built from 14 residues. In DNA, the CDR3 is TGTGCCAGCAGTGCGCGGACGGCAGATTCACCCCTCCACTTT. Translation: CASSARTADSPLHF.

In its sample, this clonotype was seen a few times. The chain recombines TRBV12-3 or TRBV12-4 with TRBJ2-5, with D tentatively TRBD2 (6 bases). Trimming shortened V by 6 bases and J by 5 bases, and 16 bases separated the two germline ends. CDR3 length equals 14 residues. This CDR3 reads CASSLGFGGETQYF. CDR3 DNA sequence: TGTGCCAGCAGCCTGGGGTTTGGAGGGGAGACCCAGTACTTC.

This clonotype was counted ten times or more. This rearrangement joins TRBV12-3 or TRBV12-4 to TRBJ2-1; 7 bases map to TRBD1. The ends lost 6 bases at V and 0 bases at J; junction bases unmatched: 8. This CDR3 has 16 amino acids. The CDR3 sequence is CASSNAGGSSYNEQFF. The CDR3 DNA follows: TGTGCCAGCAGCAACGCAGGGGGAAGCTCCTACAATGAGCAGTTCTTC.

This chain links TRBV9 with TRBJ1-6; D remains ambiguous. The germline V gene has CDR1 SGDLS and CDR2 YYNGEE. Trimming removed 0 bases from V and 7 bases from J, with 11 bases in between. The CDR3 contains 15 residues. In DNA, the CDR3 is TGTGCCAGCAGCGTAGACGGAGAAAGAAATTCACCCCTCCACTTT. Its translation: CASSVDGERNSPLHF.

This clonotype was observed many times. The chain employs TRBV9 and TRBJ2-3, with TRBD2 matching over 16 bases. The junction had 3 bases not matched to a gene; V was cut back by 3 bases and J by 5 bases. Germline loops: CDR1 SGDLS, CDR2 YYNGEE. This CDR3 has 16 amino acids. The CDR3 is CASSEGLAGGKDTQYF. The CDR3, as DNA: TGTGCCAGCAGCGAGGGACTAGCGGGGGGGAAAGATACGCAGTATTTT.

This clonotype was recorded many times. This chain joins TRBV20-1 and TRBJ2-7; unclear D gene. V was clipped by 2 bases and J by 2 bases, with 13 bases between them. Germline lookup yields CDR1 DFQATT and CDR2 SNEGSKA (reference sequence). The CDR3 extends over 14 amino acids. CDR3 protein: CSARRVASTYEQYF. The CDR3 region has the DNA TGCAGTGCTAGAAGGGTTGCGTCTACCTACGAGCAGTACTTC.

This clonotype has ten or more counts. The chain recombines TRBV7-8 with TRBJ2-5; a possible D gene is TRBD2 (5 bases). The CDR3 runs to 15 residues. The V gene's germline CDR1 is SGHVS and CDR2 FQNEAQ. Trimming pared 5 bases from V and 2 bases from J, leaving 15 bases between. CDR3 region: CASSLRGNRQETQYF. CDR3 DNA sequence: TGTGCCAGCAGCCTAAGAGGGAATCGACAAGAGACCCAGTACTTC. Filled out from reference TRBV7-8 and TRBJ2-5, the complete variable domain reads GAGVSQSPRYKVAKRGQDVALRCDPISGHVSLFWYQQALGQGPEFLTYFQNEAQLDKSGLPSDRFFAERPEGSVSTLKIQRTQQEDSAVYLCASSLRGNRQETQYFGPGTRLLVL.

This clonotype came up many times. This chain uses TRBV12-3 or TRBV12-4 with TRBJ1-5; perhaps TRBD1 as D (6 bases). The length of the CDR3 is 14 residues. V shed 6 bases and J shed 3 bases, with 12 bases lying between them. CDR3 region: CASSHTGTNQPQHF. In DNA form, the CDR3 reads TGTGCCAGCAGCCACACAGGGACCAATCAGCCCCAGCATTTT.